The next 3 T cell receptor beta chains were all read from a single sample in a study of blood T cell repertoires in COVID-19. Profiled with immunoSEQ multiplex PCR; TCRdb holds only in-frame clones, not every one. Of some 120,000 clones in the sample, 65% to 85% were seen once. The sample consisted of peripheral blood. Receptor source: a woman in her sixties or seventies with acute or convalescent COVID-19.

V is TRBV14 and J is TRBJ2-5, with 10 bases aligning to TRBD2. V was clipped by 5 bases and J by 2 bases; unmatched bases: 8. The CDR3 is made up of 16 amino acids. CDR1 is SGHDN, CDR2 FVKESK, per germline. CDR3 nucleotides: TGTGCCAGCAGCTCAGGGGCTAGCGGGAGACAAGAGACCCAGTACTTC. This sequence encodes CASSSGASGRQETQYF.

The CDR3 region is CAITRGNLNYGYTF. DNA for the CDR3: TGTGCCATCACCCGGGGGAACCTTAACTATGGCTACACCTTC. J is TRBJ1-2 and V is TRBV10-3, with D perhaps matching TRBD1 (5 bases). V dropped 7 bases and J dropped 1 base, with 13 bases sitting between them. CDR3 length: 14 amino acids. Germline CDR1 is ENHRY and CDR2 is SYGVKD.

The V call is TRBV5-4, the J call TRBJ2-5, with TRBD2 matching 14 bases. Germline V gives CDR1 SGHNT, CDR2 YYREEE (reference sequence). This CDR3 comprises 18 residues. Unmatched junction bases numbered 9, after V lost 0 bases and J lost 5 bases. The CDR3 sequence: CASSLGLAGGGTGETQYF. The CDR3 DNA reads as TGTGCCAGCAGCTTGGGACTAGCGGGAGGGGGAACTGGGGAGACCCAGTACTTC.